This T cell receptor beta chain was sequenced in a study of Ad26.COV2.S vaccination and SARS-CoV-2 variants. Sample treatment: roughly 19 received Ad26.COV2.S at low or high dose, single or two shots; 5 received placebo; per-sample allocation not given. Specimens were obtained on day 63 following the first vaccine or placebo injection. A Boston adult aged 18-55 years was the donor. V lost 0 bases and J 5 bases, leaving 7 bases between the germline ends. This CDR3 comprises 13 residues. CDR1 and CDR2 from the germline V gene are KGHSH and LQKENI. Notes on the study in general: Substantial response breadth was reportedly seen for spike-specific CD8+ and CD4+ T cells after vaccination. Breadth of non-spike TCRs did not differ between vaccinees and placebo recipients.

With regard to this clone: The antigen remains undetermined. The same CDR3 is also encoded by other DNA sequences in this sample.

Some clones are missing from TCRdb's copy, which holds only in-frame ones; the method was immunoSEQ multiplex PCR. The table lists fewer than 400,000 clones, approximately 80% of them singletons, with 2% to 2.5% in the top ten. This receptor was taken from a person between 18 and 59 years old who received the Ad26.COV2.S COVID-19 vaccine or a placebo. V is TRBV18 and J is TRBJ2-5; D is ambiguous. Material: peripheral blood, obtained in a trial of Ad26.COV2.S vaccine versus placebo. The CDR3 loop reads CASSPPSSETQYF. CDR3 DNA sequence: TGTGCCAGCTCACCACCGAGTTCCGAGACCCAGTACTTC. Full variable domain (outside the CDR3, taken from reference TRBV18 and TRBJ2-5): NAGVMQNPRHLVRRRGQEARLRCSPMKGHSHVYWYRQLPEEGLKFMVYLQKENIIDESGMPKERFSAEFPKEGPSILRIQQVVRGDSAAYFCASSPPSSETQYFGPGTRLLVL.